Listed below are T cell receptor beta chains from one sample, sequenced in a study of cytomegalovirus exposure and HLA in healthy donors. Clones were read by immunoSEQ multiplex PCR, and TCRdb kept only the in-frame ones, dropping some. Altogether 150,000 to 200,000 clones are present, around four fifths being singletons, with the ten largest covering roughly 2%. Sequencing input: PBMCs. Receptors were obtained from a female donor in good health and CMV-seronegative. The CDR3 runs from the conserved cysteine through the conserved F or W. D genes are given only for firm matches. The size of a clone is reported for some rows only, either as once, few or many, or as a class for expanded clones.

TRBD2	TRBJ2-3	TRBV5-1	once	CASSPGLAGWWQYF	TGCGCCAGCAGTCCCGGACTAGCGGGATGGTGGCAGTATTTT
TRBD2	TRBJ2-1	TRBV5-1	NA	CASSYGLADYNEQFF	TGCGCCAGCAGCTATGGACTAGCGGATTACAATGAGCAGTTCTTC
TRBD2	TRBJ2-5	TRBV5-4	NA	CASSFTGTSPTETQYF	TGTGCCAGCAGCTTTACCGGGACTAGCCCTACAGAGACCCAGTACTTC
TRBD1	TRBJ2-7	TRBV19	few	CASSIVTGGYEQYF	TGTGCCAGTAGTATAGTTACAGGGGGATACGAGCAGTACTTC
TRBD1	TRBJ2-7	TRBV25-1	NA	CASSEPGQGDHEQYF	TGTGCCAGCAGTGAACCGGGACAGGGGGACCACGAGCAGTACTTC
TRBD1	TRBJ2-2	TRBV10-1	few	CASRSGTGTGELFF	TGCGCCAGCAGGTCCGGGACAGGAACCGGGGAGCTGTTTTTT
TRBD2	TRBJ2-3	TRBV9	NA	CASSPPLGVLAGGNTQYF	TGTGCCAGCAGCCCTCCCCTTGGGGTACTAGCGGGAGGGAATACGCAGTATTTT
NA	TRBJ1-6	TRBV15	NA	CATSRAQGSPYNSPLHF	TGTGCCACCAGCAGAGCTCAGGGGTCTCCCTATAATTCACCCCTCCACTTT
NA	TRBJ2-1	TRBV19	few	CASSTYLGDEQFF	TGTGCCAGTAGTACTTATCTAGGGGATGAGCAGTTCTTC
TRBD2	TRBJ2-7	TRBV5-1	NA	CASSLGPGGSYEQYF	TGCGCCAGCAGCTTGGGTCCGGGGGGCTCCTACGAGCAGTACTTC
TRBD1	TRBJ2-3	TRBV7-9	NA	CASSSSRDSLSPGTDTQYF	TGTGCCAGCAGCTCCTCCCGGGACAGCCTATCACCAGGGACAGATACGCAGTATTTT
NA	TRBJ2-1	TRBV4-1	NA	CASSQVLSGNYNEQFF	TGCGCCAGCAGCCAAGTCCTTTCGGGGAACTACAATGAGCAGTTCTTC
TRBD1	TRBJ2-1	TRBV27	NA	CASSPNRGSNEQFF	TGTGCCAGCAGCCCGAACAGGGGGAGCAATGAGCAGTTCTTC
NA	TRBJ1-1	TRBV11-2	NA	CASSLQGGNTEAFF	TGTGCCAGCAGCTTACAGGGAGGGAACACTGAAGCTTTCTTT
NA	TRBJ2-4	TRBV9	NA	CASSVRASQDIQYF	TGTGCCAGCAGCGTGCGGGCCTCCCAAGACATTCAGTACTTC
TRBD1	TRBJ1-1	TRBV10-3	NA	CAISEEETGRPEAFF	TGTGCCATCAGTGAGGAAGAGACAGGGAGGCCTGAAGCTTTCTTT
TRBD1	TRBJ1-5	TRBV10-3	NA	CAISELAGGGQPQHF	TGTGCCATCAGTGAGCTAGCAGGGGGAGGTCAGCCCCAGCATTTT
NA	TRBJ2-5	TRBV19	NA	CASSMTNQETQYF	TGTGCCAGTAGTATGACAAATCAAGAGACCCAGTACTTC
TRBD2	TRBJ2-5	TRBV11-2	NA	CASSARLAGGPRGETQYF	TGTGCCAGCAGCGCCCGACTAGCGGGAGGGCCTAGGGGGGAGACCCAGTACTTC
NA	TRBJ2-7	TRBV5-1	NA	CASSLSGSSYEQYF	TGCGCCAGCAGCTTGTCCGGGAGCTCCTACGAGCAGTACTTC
TRBD1	TRBJ2-2	TRBV5-1	NA	CASSLGQGNTGELFF	TGCGCCAGCAGCTTGGGACAGGGGAACACCGGGGAGCTGTTTTTT
NA	TRBJ2-7	TRBV19	NA	CASSPPWGADEQYF	TGTGCCAGTAGCCCTCCTTGGGGAGCCGACGAGCAGTACTTC
TRBD1	TRBJ1-2	TRBV30	NA	CAWSGQGRRYGYTF	TGTGCCTGGAGTGGACAGGGGCGGCGGTATGGCTACACCTTC
NA	TRBJ2-7	TRBV2	once	CASAVFGEQYF	TGTGCCAGCGCGGTTTTTGGCGAGCAGTACTTC
TRBD1	TRBJ1-1	TRBV9	NA	CASSVAGGQHEAFF	TGTGCCAGCAGCGTAGCAGGGGGACAGCATGAAGCTTTCTTT
NA	TRBJ1-2	TRBV5-6	NA	CASSLDRAYGYTF	TGTGCCAGCAGCTTGGACAGGGCCTATGGCTACACCTTC
TRBD2	TRBJ2-4	TRBV15	NA	CATSRDLAGVDIQYF	TGTGCCACCAGCAGAGATCTAGCGGGAGTCGACATTCAGTACTTC
NA	TRBJ1-2	TRBV28	NA	CASTQGWGGGYTF	TGTGCCAGCACCCAGGGGTGGGGCGGGGGCTACACCTTC
TRBD1	TRBJ1-1	TRBV18	NA	CASSPGQVNTEAFF	TGTGCCAGCTCACCAGGACAGGTTAACACTGAAGCTTTCTTT
TRBD1	TRBJ1-1	TRBV19	NA	CASRFGQGYEAFF	TGTGCCAGTAGGTTTGGACAGGGATATGAAGCTTTCTTT
TRBD2	TRBJ2-2	TRBV5-1	few	CASSPAGTSGAPGELFF	TGCGCCAGCAGCCCGGCCGGGACTAGCGGGGCGCCCGGGGAGCTGTTTTTT
TRBD1	TRBJ1-1	TRBV29-1	few	CSVVSGTVFEAFF	TGCAGCGTTGTTTCGGGGACAGTGTTTGAAGCTTTCTTT
TRBD1	TRBJ2-2	TRBV6-5	NA	CASRQDRGASGELFF	TGTGCCAGCAGACAGGACAGGGGGGCGTCCGGGGAGCTGTTTTTT
NA	TRBJ1-5	TRBV28	NA	CASTIEDQPQHF	TGTGCCAGCACCATAGAGGATCAGCCCCAGCATTTT
TRBD2	TRBJ2-7	TRBV5-1	NA	CASSLPRAGVGEQYF	TGCGCCAGCAGCTTGCCCAGAGCGGGAGTGGGCGAGCAGTACTTC
NA	TRBJ2-4	TRBV19	once	CASSSGPKNIQYF	TGTGCCAGTAGTTCTGGCCCCAAAAACATTCAGTACTTC
NA	TRBJ1-4	TRBV30	NA	CAWSVLTGGSEKLFF	TGTGCCTGGAGTGTACTTACGGGGGGGTCGGAAAAACTGTTTTTT
TRBD2	TRBJ2-1	TRBV6-6	NA	CASSTGTSRDEQFF	TGTGCCAGCAGCACCGGGACTAGCCGGGATGAGCAGTTCTTC
NA	TRBJ1-3	TRBV30	NA	CALGGAGNTIYF	TGTGCCCTCGGGGGGGCTGGAAACACCATATATTTT
NA	TRBJ1-2	TRBV5-4	NA	CASSLFADPSGYTF	TGTGCCAGCAGCTTGTTCGCAGATCCCTCTGGCTACACCTTC
NA	TRBJ2-3	TRBV7-8	NA	CASSLREASTDTQYF	TGTGCCAGCAGCTTAAGGGAGGCGTCCACAGATACGCAGTATTTT
NA	TRBJ2-6	TRBV19	NA	CASREGRLSSGANVLTF	TGTGCCAGCCGTGAGGGGAGGCTATCTTCTGGGGCCAACGTCCTGACTTTC
TRBD1	TRBJ1-1	TRBV7-3	NA	CASSLQGGNTEAFF	TGTGCCAGCAGCCTCCAGGGGGGGAACACTGAAGCTTTCTTT
NA	TRBJ1-5	TRBV5-5	once	CASSLNLRGSNQPQHF	TGTGCCAGCAGCTTGAATTTACGGGGATCCAATCAGCCCCAGCATTTT
TRBD2	TRBJ2-5	TRBV5-4	NA	CASSSFSGSGETQYF	TGTGCCAGCAGCTCCTTTAGCGGGTCGGGGGAGACCCAGTACTTC
TRBD1	TRBJ2-7	TRBV6-5	NA	CASSGQGGLSYEQYF	TGTGCCAGCAGTGGACAGGGGGGCCTCTCCTACGAGCAGTACTTC
NA	TRBJ1-2	TRBV7-8	few	CASSLGGSAGGYTF	TGTGCCAGCAGCTTAGGGGGCTCTGCCGGGGGCTACACCTTC
NA	TRBJ1-5	TRBV2	once	CASTLYFDSNQPQHF	TGTGCCAGCACCCTTTACTTCGATAGCAATCAGCCCCAGCATTTT
NA	TRBJ2-3	TRBV2	NA	CASSVTGSTDTQYF	TGTGCCAGCAGTGTAACAGGGAGCACAGATACGCAGTATTTT
NA	TRBJ2-3	TRBV19	NA	CASSMAEASTDTQYF	TGTGCCAGTAGTATGGCTGAAGCGAGCACAGATACGCAGTATTTT
TRBD1	TRBJ1-1	TRBV7-8	NA	CASHHDRGTEAFF	TGTGCCAGCCACCACGACAGGGGAACTGAAGCTTTCTTT
TRBD1	TRBJ2-7	TRBV30	NA	CAWSRDRMGEQYF	TGTGCCTGGAGCCGGGACAGGATGGGCGAGCAGTACTTC
NA	TRBJ2-2	TRBV6-1	NA	CASSDRGMDTGELFF	TGTGCCAGCAGTGATCGGGGAATGGACACCGGGGAGCTGTTTTTT
NA	TRBJ2-7	TRBV7-2	NA	CASSITGNEQYF	TGTGCCAGCAGCATTACAGGGAACGAGCAGTACTTC
TRBD1	TRBJ1-5	TRBV28	few	CASSSPGTGNNQPQHF	TGTGCCAGCAGTTCCCCCGGGACAGGGAACAATCAGCCCCAGCATTTT
TRBD2	TRBJ2-1	TRBV4-2	NA	CASSPNAGTSGWNEQFF	TGTGCCAGCAGCCCCAATGCCGGGACTAGCGGGTGGAATGAGCAGTTCTTC
TRBD1	TRBJ1-2	TRBV19	NA	CASSMVQGARANYGYTF	TGTGCCAGTAGTATGGTACAGGGGGCGAGAGCTAACTATGGCTACACCTTC